Following are 21 T cell receptor beta chains from one sample sequenced in a study of regulatory T cells in long-lasting Graves disease. Time point specified: newly diagnosed GD, antithyroid drugs for less than 3 months. There was RNA extracted from PBMCs, and the TCR library was made from it. Sequencing libraries for TCR beta were prepared with iRepertoire HTBI primers and Arm-PCR of CDR3 regions. TCRdb re-derived calls from the multiplex PCR reads in MiXCR, one entry per CDR3 protein. The sample has approximately 210,000 distinct CDR3 sequences; around 17% are singletons. Sequencing was performed on peripheral blood mononuclear cells (PBMCs), taken at new diagnosis, from a patient treated with antithyroid drugs. These receptors all stem from a female donor with Graves disease.

This clonotype was counted many times. J is TRBJ2-7 and V is TRBV12-5; 11 positions match TRBD2. Germline V CDR1 and CDR2: LGHNT, FRNRAP. CDR3 length: 15 amino acids. The junction had 2 bases not matched to a gene; V was cut back by 3 bases and J by 1 base. The CDR3 reads CASGFSGRASYEQYF. The CDR3 DNA sequence: TGTGCTAGTGGTTTTAGCGGGAGGGCATCCTACGAGCAGTACTTC.

For this clonotype: This sequence is one base from a far larger clone and is likely a read error. The chain employs TRBV27 and TRBJ2-2, with D perhaps being TRBD1 or TRBD2 (6 bases each). This CDR3 spans 14 amino acids. Germline loops: CDR1 MNHEY, CDR2 SMNVEV (reference sequence). This chain's CDR3 is CASSRDNRDREPFF. The CDR3, as DNA: TGTGCCAGCAGTAGGGACAATCGGGATCGGGAGCCGTTTTTT.

The sample holds many counts of this clonotype. The rearrangement links TRBV6-2 or TRBV6-3 to TRBJ1-5; no definite D call. The CDR3 totals 16 residues. Trimming cost V 7 bases and J 7 bases, with 23 bases left between them. CDR1 is MNHEY, CDR2 SVGEGT, per germline. The chain's CDR3 is CASTFRKEVKRQPQHF. CDR3 coding DNA: TGTGCCAGCACGTTTCGAAAGGAGGTAAAAAGGCAGCCCCAGCATTTT.

This clonotype came up many times. V and J are TRBV20-1 and TRBJ1-4, with TRBD1 matching over 10 bases. This CDR3 has 15 residues. Germline trimming cut 0 bases from V and 8 bases from J; bases unmatched to any gene: 6. Germline assignment: CDR1 DFQATT and CDR2 SNEGSKA (reference sequence). CDR3 nucleotide sequence: TGCAGTGCTAGAGATCCGGGACAGGGGTTGGAAAAACTGTTTTTT. Its translation is CSARDPGQGLEKLFF.

This clonotype was detected only a few times. The V and J genes are TRBV5-4 and TRBJ2-5; TRBD1 is a possible D gene (5 bases). This CDR3 contains 16 residues. V lost 4 bases to trimming and J lost 5 bases, with 21 bases between them. Germline V CDR1 and CDR2: SGHNT, YYREEE (reference sequence). The CDR3 DNA is TGTGCCAGCAGCATGTCTGGTTCTAGGTCAGGGGAGACCCAGTACTTC. Its protein is CASSMSGSRSGETQYF. Complete variable domain (other parts from reference TRBV5-4 and TRBJ2-5): ETGVTQSPTHLIKTRGQQVTLRCSSQSGHNTVSWYQQALGQGPQFIFQYYREEENGRGNFPPRFSGLQFPNYSSELNVNALELDDSALYLCASSMSGSRSGETQYFGPGTRLLVL.

Here the CDR3 reads CASSIGELAGGVHNEQFF. The DNA for the CDR3 is TGTGCCAGTAGTATAGGGGAACTAGCGGGAGGGGTCCACAATGAGCAGTTCTTC. This chain connects TRBV19 to TRBJ2-1, with 13 bases fitting TRBD2. V trimming: 1 base; J trimming: 5 bases; junction bases outside the gene matches: 8. Germline V gene sequence: CDR1 LNHDA, CDR2 SQIVND (reference sequence). This CDR3 has 18 residues.

In its sample, this clonotype was seen a few times. A much larger clone lies a single base off, so this may be a read error. The genes are TRBV10-2 and TRBJ1-1, with D tentatively TRBD1 (5 bases). There are 12 residues in the CDR3. Germline lookup yields CDR1 WSHSY and CDR2 SAAADI. The CDR3 protein is CASKGLNTESFF. CDR3 coding DNA: TGCGCCAGCAAGGGGTTGAACACTGAATCTTTCTTT.

V and J are TRBV24-1 and TRBJ1-1, with a possible D match to TRBD1 (5 bases). There are 12 residues in the CDR3. V lost 3 bases, J lost 10 bases, and 11 bases lay in between. Germline CDR1 and CDR2: KGHDR and SFDVKD. The CDR3 loop is CATSDEGLRAFF. In nucleotides, the CDR3 is TGTGCCACCAGTGATGAGGGACTACGAGCTTTCTTT.

The sample holds one count of this clonotype. The chain has TRBV11-1 and TRBJ2-3; D may be TRBD2 (6 bases). The CDR3 runs to 16 residues. V was cut by 2 bases and J by 1 base, with 13 bases left in between. Germline CDR1 reads SGHAT; CDR2 reads FQDESV (reference sequence). The CDR3 region is CASSLNSGRGTDTQYF. The CDR3 nucleotides are TGTGCCAGCAGCTTAAATAGCGGCAGAGGCACAGATACGCAGTATTTT.

This clonotype was seen repeatedly, ten times or more. V gene TRBV2 combines with J gene TRBJ2-2; D is possibly TRBD1 (5 bases). The ends were cut back, 6 bases at V and 6 bases at J, with 8 bases in the middle. This CDR3 is 12 amino acids long. Germline V lookup: CDR1 SNHLY, CDR2 FYNNEI. CDR3 sequence: CASRWGAGELFF. CDR3 in DNA: TGTGCCAGCAGGTGGGGCGCCGGGGAGCTGTTTTTT.

This clonotype was picked up many times. CDR3 bases: TGTGCCAGCAGCTCGGACAGTGCGAGAGAGACCCAGTACTTC. It specifies CASSSDSARETQYF. The chain recombines TRBV11-2 with TRBJ2-5, with D perhaps matching TRBD1 (6 bases). V shed 4 bases and J shed 4 bases, with 13 bases lying between them. Germline V gene sequence: CDR1 SGHAT, CDR2 FQNNGV. The CDR3 spans 14 residues.

This clonotype was found many times. V usage is TRBV4-1 and J usage is TRBJ1-6; TRBD1 matches at 9 bases. Looked up from germline, CDR1 is MGHRA and CDR2 is YSYEKL. After removal of 3 bases from V and 3 bases from J, the junction contained 6 bases not matched to a gene. The CDR3 contains 17 residues. CDR3 sequence reads: CASSQLKTGGYNSPLHF. CDR3 coding DNA: TGCGCCAGCAGCCAGCTTAAGACAGGGGGCTATAATTCACCCCTCCACTTT.

The chain employs TRBV14 and TRBJ2-5; no definite D call. There are 15 residues in the CDR3. Trimming stripped 0 bases from V and 6 bases from J, with 14 bases between. The V gene's germline CDR1 is SGHDN and CDR2 FVKESK. In DNA, the CDR3 is TGTGCCAGCAGCCAAGATATGGTACCTACGAAGACCCAGTACTTC. Translating it yields CASSQDMVPTKTQYF.

Worth noting for this clonotype: A single base separates this from a much larger clone, so it may be a read error. The conserved phenylalanine or tryptophan is not found at the CDR3 terminus, so this likely reflects a read error. Because the CDR3's place on the DNA is in doubt, the DNA is left out and the CDR3 is given as listed by TCRdb. J is TRBJ2-5 and V is TRBV11-3; the DNA was not compared with TRBD1, the D call given in the table. The CDR3 has 13 amino acids, counting both end residues. In germline, CDR1 is SGHNT, CDR2 YENEEA. The CDR3 is CASSLGYRDRCFL.

In this sample, this clonotype turned up many times. V usage is TRBV24-1 and J usage is TRBJ1-2, with D possibly TRBD1 on 5 matching bases. This CDR3 contains 13 residues. Germline V lookup: CDR1 KGHDR, CDR2 SFDVKD. V was pared by 1 base and J by 4 bases, with 6 bases between. CDR3 sequence: CATSDLTGYGYTF. The CDR3 coding sequence is TGTGCCACCAGTGATTTAACAGGCTATGGCTACACCTTC.

This clonotype was detected ten times or more. One end of the junction does not line up with germline, which may come from a read error. V gene TRBV20-1 combines with J gene TRBJ1-6; TRBD1 matches 11 bases. The CDR3 consists of 15 residues. CDR1 is DFQATT, CDR2 SNEGSKA, per germline (reference sequence). CDR3 sequence: CSAGEGTGGSSPLHF. CDR3 bases: TGCAGTGCTGGAGAAGGGACAGGGGGTAGTTCACCCCTCCACTTT.

V and J are TRBV12-3 or TRBV12-4 and TRBJ1-1, with D maybe TRBD1 (6 bases). CDR3 length: 14 amino acids. The V and J ends lost 6 bases and 4 bases respectively, with 15 bases between them. CDR3 protein: CASREAGGPTEAFF. CDR3 DNA: TGTGCCAGCAGGGAAGCGGGGGGGCCCACTGAAGCTTTCTTT.

This clonotype was detected a few times. V usage is TRBV19 and J usage is TRBJ2-1, with 9 bases fitting TRBD1. The CDR3 runs to 13 residues. Germline V gene lookup returns CDR1 LNHDA and CDR2 SQIVND (reference sequence). V lost 7 bases and J lost 7; bases outside the gene matches: 5. The CDR3 here is CASIRTGENEQFF. Written as DNA, the CDR3 is TGTGCCAGTATTCGGACAGGGGAAAATGAGCAGTTCTTC. The whole variable domain, remainder taken from reference TRBV19 and TRBJ2-1, is DGGITQSPKYLFRKEGQNVTLSCEQNLNHDAMYWYRQDPGQGLRLIYYSQIVNDFQKGDIAEGYSVSREKKESFPLTVTSAQKNPTAFYLCASIRTGENEQFFGPGTRLTVL.

This clonotype has just a few counts. The rearrangement joins TRBV20-1 to TRBJ2-6; D remains ambiguous. This CDR3 has 15 amino acids. V shed 3 bases and J shed 0 bases, with 9 bases lying between them. Germline V gene lookup returns CDR1 DFQATT and CDR2 SNEGSKA (reference sequence). CDR3 region: CSARADLSGANVLTF. Written as DNA, the CDR3 is TGCAGTGCTAGGGCAGATCTCTCTGGGGCCAACGTCCTGACTTTC.

Of note for this clonotype: Just one base apart from a much larger clone, this may be a read error. The rearrangement uses TRBV24-1 and TRBJ2-2; 14 bases line up with TRBD2. V was clipped by 11 bases and J by 7 bases; unmatched bases: 14. Germline V gives CDR1 KGHDR, CDR2 SFDVKD. The CDR3 totals 17 residues. CDR3 in DNA: TGTGCCAGCAGCGGGACTAGCGGGGGTTTTGGGGTCGGGGAGCTGTTTTTT. Protein product: CASSGTSGGFGVGELFF.

This clonotype has a count of ten or more. The V call is TRBV4-3, the J call TRBJ1-2, with D uncertain. Per the germline V gene, CDR1 is LGHNA and CDR2 is YSLEER. The CDR3 consists of 15 residues. V dropped 5 bases and J dropped 3 bases, with 16 bases sitting between them. CDR3 sequence: CASSTHRSLDYGYTF. The CDR3 bases are TGCGCCAGCAGCACCCACAGAAGCCTTGACTATGGCTACACCTTC.